The present TCR beta chain was sequenced within a study of T cells in localized non-small cell lung cancer. The assay was immunoSEQ multiplex PCR, and TCRdb's table has in-frame clones only and misses some. The sample consists of 2,500 to 3,500 clones, approximately 17% of them appearing once. Findings of the study overall: Sequencing covered just one tumor region, so heterogeneity cannot be ruled out.

By sample fraction, this clone is medium-sized (0.01 to 0.1%). Its antigen remains unknown. The CDR3 consists of 15 residues. The V end lost 5 bases, the J end lost 2 bases, and 14 bases lay between the germline ends. The germline V gene encodes CDR1 SGHNT and CDR2 YENEEA. The sequence was obtained from a man aged 35-75 years with stage I lung adenocarcinoma. The chain is built from TRBV11-3 and TRBJ2-3; a weak D match, TRBD1 (6 bases). Sequenced here: lung tumor tissue, sampled before any cancer treatment. CDR3: CASSPRGSLTDTQYF. Here the CDR3 DNA reads TGTGCCAGCAGCCCGAGGGGGAGCCTCACAGATACGCAGTATTTT. Complete variable domain (other parts from reference TRBV11-3 and TRBJ2-3): EAGVVQSPRYKIIEKKQPVAFWCNPISGHNTLYWYLQNLGQGPELLIRYENEEAVDDSQLPKDRFSAERLKGVDSTLKIQPAELGDSAVYLCASSPRGSLTDTQYFGPGTRLTVL.